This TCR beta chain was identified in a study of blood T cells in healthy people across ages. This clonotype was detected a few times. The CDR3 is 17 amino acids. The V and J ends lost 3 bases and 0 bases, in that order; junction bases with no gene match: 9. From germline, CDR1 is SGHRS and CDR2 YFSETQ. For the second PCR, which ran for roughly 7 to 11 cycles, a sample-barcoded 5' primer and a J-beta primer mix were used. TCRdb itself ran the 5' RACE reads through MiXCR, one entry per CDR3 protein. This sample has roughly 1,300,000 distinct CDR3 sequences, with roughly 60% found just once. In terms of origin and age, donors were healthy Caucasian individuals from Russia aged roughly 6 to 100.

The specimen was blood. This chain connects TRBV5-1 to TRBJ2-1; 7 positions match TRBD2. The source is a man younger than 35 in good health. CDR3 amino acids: CASSSDASGNSYNEQFF. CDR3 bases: TGCGCCAGCAGCTCGGACGCCAGCGGGAACTCCTACAATGAGCAGTTCTTC.